This T cell receptor (beta chain) was recovered during a study of cytomegalovirus exposure and HLA in healthy donors (dated by TCRdb to the late 2010s). Background for the entire study: According to a later analysis, one platform produced both the roughly 110 validation repertoires and the 670 or so repertoires of the first cohort. The study aimed to test whether signatures of past pathogen exposure could be identified by cataloging public T cell receptors. A separate validation cohort of 100 to 150 different subjects was used in addition to the roughly 620-subject first cohort. To predict cytomegalovirus infection status, the study brought together high-throughput TCR immunosequencing, statistical association of individual TCRs with disease status, and machine learning.

Results and caveats for the whole study, not just this receptor: All 120 or so repertoires were used to score co-occurrence in the validation cohort in a later analysis, because that analysis had no HLA typing for the cohort. The study listed 150 to 200 TCR beta chains as associated with cytomegalovirus. Cytomegalovirus status was reported to be diagnosed by the classifier with high specificity and sensitivity in both the original and validation cohorts. A few of the identified cytomegalovirus-associated TCR beta chains were confirmed in vitro to be specific for cytomegalovirus antigens. The authors suggested that the approach could potentially be extended to other disease states and immunological phenotypes. A later analysis found that TCRs clustered in the first cohort also tended to co-occur in the 120 or so validation repertoires, with roughly 95% of cluster scores above 0. Across donors, most TCR sequences were observed very rarely, whereas some public TCRs were present in many individuals.

The library came from the immunoSEQ multiplex PCR assay. The study's own analysis went as follows. A statistical classification framework was built for diagnosing cytomegalovirus status from the catalog of TCR beta chain sequences. TCRdb took over this immuneACCESS table, retaining in-frame rearrangements with V and J assigned. Such tables are incomplete; in checked studies, under half of the missing clones stem from an unresolved V gene, and the remainder is unexplained. That table supplies the V and J calls and clone size; D and trimming were determined from the DNA. Recorded for this sample are roughly 100,000 clones; approximately 95% of them occurred a single time. 0.7% to 0.9% of the sample is taken by the ten largest. With respect to this clone: There is no known antigen for this receptor. Base quality data are lacking; no much larger clone is found one base away.

CDR1 is given as MNHEY and CDR2 as SVGAGI, both from the germline V gene. Its CDR3 holds 15 amino acids, cysteine through phenylalanine. CDR3 DNA only is kept here, 45 bases in frame from base 1. The donors belonged to the validation cohort of about 110 subjects, which was separate from the roughly 680-subject first cohort. Rearrangement joined TRBV6-5 to TRBJ2-5; 7 nucleotides in the junction match TRBD1. TRBJ2-7 explains the end of the DNA better; the J call may be wrong. The specimen was PBMCs. This sequence originates from a young woman in good health and CMV-seronegative. The CDR3 protein is CASSYSSQGAYEQYF. In nucleotides, the sequence is TGTGCCAGCAGTTACTCGAGTCAGGGGGCCTACGAGCAGTACTTC.